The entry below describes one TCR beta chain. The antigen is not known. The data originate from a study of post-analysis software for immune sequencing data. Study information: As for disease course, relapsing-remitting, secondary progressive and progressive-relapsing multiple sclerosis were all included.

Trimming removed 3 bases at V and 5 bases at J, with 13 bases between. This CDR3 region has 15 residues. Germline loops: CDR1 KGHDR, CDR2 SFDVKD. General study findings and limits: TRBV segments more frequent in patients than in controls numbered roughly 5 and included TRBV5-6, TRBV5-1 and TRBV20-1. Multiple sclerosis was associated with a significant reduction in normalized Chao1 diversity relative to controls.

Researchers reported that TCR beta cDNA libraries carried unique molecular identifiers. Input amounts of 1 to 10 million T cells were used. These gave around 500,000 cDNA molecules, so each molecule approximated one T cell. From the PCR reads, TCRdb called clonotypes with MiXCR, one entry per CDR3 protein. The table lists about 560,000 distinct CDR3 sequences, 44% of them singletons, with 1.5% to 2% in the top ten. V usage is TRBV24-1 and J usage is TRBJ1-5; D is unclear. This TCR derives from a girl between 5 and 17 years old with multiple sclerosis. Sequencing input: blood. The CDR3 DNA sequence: TGTGCCACCAGTGATCCCTCCGCAGTGGATCAGCCCCAGCATTTT. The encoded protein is CATSDPSAVDQPQHF.